The 19 T cell receptor beta chains in this list originate from one sample, sequenced in a study of early T cells in non-severe SARS-CoV-2 infection. TCRdb redid the calling of the 5' RACE reads with MiXCR, one entry per CDR3 protein. There are tens of thousands of distinct CDR3 sequences in the sample; over 15% occur only once, and 5.1% lies in the top ten. The sequenced sample was whole blood, obtained at baseline. These receptors were taken from an adult who was a healthcare worker with PCR-confirmed SARS-CoV-2 infection or an uninfected control (not recorded which).

The rearrangement uses TRBV6-6 and TRBJ2-4, with a possible D match to TRBD1 (6 bases). V lost 4 bases and J 2 bases, leaving 15 bases between the germline ends. The CDR3 is 16 residues long. Germline CDR1 reads MNHNY; CDR2 reads SVGAGI (reference sequence). CDR3 coding DNA: TGTGCCAGCAGTTTCCCCCACAGGGTCCCCAAAAACATTCAGTACTTC. This encodes CASSFPHRVPKNIQYF.

Only a few counts were recorded for this clonotype. This sequence joins TRBV28 and TRBJ2-3; 8 bases fit TRBD2. There are 15 residues in the CDR3. V lost 7 bases to trimming and J lost 2 bases; unmatched junction nucleotides: 8. Looked up from germline, CDR1 is MDHEN and CDR2 is SYDVKM. The CDR3 spells CASMIGGRFTDTQYF. CDR3 bases: TGTGCCAGCATGATTGGCGGGAGGTTCACAGATACGCAGTATTTT.

The gene calls are TRBV11-2 and TRBJ1-1, with 7 bases that match TRBD1. The germline gives CDR1 SGHAT, CDR2 FQNNGV. The CDR3 loop spans 15 amino acids. The V segment lost 7 bases and the J segment 0 bases; nucleotides outside the gene matches: 8. CDR3 nucleotides: TGTGCCAGCACCAGGGACAGAAAAATGAACACTGAAGCTTTCTTT. It specifies CASTRDRKMNTEAFF.

This clonotype has more than one count but fewer than ten. This chain uses TRBV28 with TRBJ2-1; TRBD2 agrees at 7 bases. Per germline, CDR1 MDHEN and CDR2 SYDVKM. The V gene end was trimmed by 7 bases and the J gene end by 16 bases; junction bases not matched to a gene: 7. The CDR3 contains 10 residues. DNA for the CDR3: TGTGCCAGCAAGGGCGGGGGAAGATTCTTC. The encoded protein is CASKGGGRFF.

Note on this clonotype: The germline gene is not matched at one end of the junction; a read error may be the cause. The chain uses TRBV20-1 and TRBJ1-5; no reliable D call. The CDR3 spans 16 residues. Looked up from germline, CDR1 is DFQATT and CDR2 is SNEGSKA (reference sequence). The CDR3 nucleotides are TGCAGTGCTGGAGAAGCGGGCCGTTATAGCAATCAGCCCCAGCATTTT. This gives the protein CSAGEAGRYSNQPQHF.

The rearrangement joins TRBV5-6 to TRBJ2-5; 10 positions agree with TRBD1. V was clipped by 0 bases and J by 4 bases; unmatched bases: 3. Germline loops: CDR1 SGHDT, CDR2 YYEEEE. The CDR3 loop spans 15 amino acids. CDR3 sequence reads: CASSLGDRGPETQYF. Written as DNA, the CDR3 is TGTGCCAGCAGCTTGGGGGACAGGGGACCAGAGACCCAGTACTTC.

In its sample, this clonotype was seen a few times. This chain connects TRBV20-1 to TRBJ1-6, with 12 bases identical to TRBD1. Germline CDR1 and CDR2: DFQATT and SNEGSKA (reference sequence). This CDR3 has 15 residues. Trimming at V came to 0 bases and at J to 9 bases, leaving 3 bases not matched to a gene. The DNA of the CDR3 is TGCAGTGCTAGAGAAGGGACAGGGGGCGTTTCACCCCTCCACTTT. Amino acids: CSAREGTGGVSPLHF.

The V and J genes are TRBV7-2 and TRBJ2-1; D perhaps matches TRBD2 (5 bases). Per the germline V gene, CDR1 is SGHTA and CDR2 is FQGNSA. V was clipped by 0 bases and J by 10 bases, with 13 bases between them. The CDR3 totals 14 residues. CDR3 protein: CASSLAFRRGEQFF. The CDR3 DNA follows: TGTGCCAGCAGCTTAGCGTTCCGCCGAGGGGAGCAGTTCTTC.

This clonotype was detected only a few times. The chain is built from TRBV7-8 and TRBJ1-3, with 9 positions matching TRBD1. The length of the CDR3 is 14 residues. Per the germline V gene, CDR1 is SGHVS and CDR2 is FQNEAQ. J gave up 3 bases and V 5 bases, and 2 bases lay outside the gene matches. Here the CDR3 reads CASSPTGGGNTIYF. CDR3 nucleotide sequence: TGTGCCAGCAGCCCGACAGGGGGTGGAAACACCATATATTTT.

This clonotype has more than one count but fewer than ten. This sequence joins TRBV12-3 or TRBV12-4 and TRBJ1-1; D uncertain. With 4 bases removed from V and 5 bases from J, the gap between germline ends came to 8 bases. This CDR3 contains 12 residues. The DNA for the CDR3 is TGTGCCAGCAGTTCAGTTTATACTGAAGCTTTCTTT. Its translation is CASSSVYTEAFF.

This clonotype showed up just a few times. The chain carries TRBV19 and TRBJ1-1; tentatively, D is TRBD1 (6 bases). Trimming pared 7 bases from V and 5 bases from J, leaving 20 bases between. The CDR3 has 15 amino acids. Germline CDR1 and CDR2: LNHDA and SQIVND (reference sequence). CDR3 nucleotide sequence: TGTGCCAGTAACGGGTCCGGGGGCGCGAAAACTGAAGCTTTCTTT. It is translated as CASNGSGGAKTEAFF.

This clonotype was observed many times. This chain links TRBV4-3 with TRBJ2-3; no reliable D call. V lost 3 bases to trimming and J lost 2 bases, with 15 bases between them. The CDR3 covers 16 residues. Germline CDR1 LGHNA, CDR2 YSLEER. This CDR3 reads CASSQAPLGSTDTQYF. CDR3 bases: TGCGCCAGCAGCCAGGCCCCCCTAGGTTCCACAGATACGCAGTATTTT.

The chain recombines TRBV2 with TRBJ1-5; perhaps TRBD1 as D (6 bases). The CDR3 sequence is 14 residues long. Germline V CDR1 and CDR2: SNHLY, FYNNEI. Trimming removed 7 bases at V and 5 bases at J, with 15 bases between. The CDR3 region has the DNA TGTGCCAGCACCCCCACAGGGCCCTATCAGCCCCAGCATTTT. Translated, it gives CASTPTGPYQPQHF.

In this sample, this clonotype turned up a few times. The DNA of the CDR3 is TGTGCCAGCTCACCGGATAGCGGCCCCTACAATGAGCAGTTCTTC. This translates into CASSPDSGPYNEQFF. The chain combines TRBV18 with TRBJ2-1; TRBD2 might be the D (6 bases). The CDR3 totals 15 residues. The V end lost 3 bases, the J end lost 2 bases, and 11 bases lay between the germline ends. Per the germline V gene, CDR1 is KGHSH and CDR2 is LQKENI.

This clonotype came up a few times. The chain combines TRBV7-2 with TRBJ2-7, with D perhaps given as TRBD1 or TRBD2 (6 bases each). CDR1 and CDR2 from the germline V gene are SGHTA and FQGNSA. The CDR3 totals 16 residues. The V end lost 1 base, the J end lost 4 bases, and 17 bases lay between the germline ends. CDR3: CASSLGGQGLVYEQYF. CDR3 sequence (DNA): TGTGCCAGCAGCTTAGGGGGGCAGGGACTGGTATACGAGCAGTACTTC.

This clonotype came up many times. The rearrangement uses TRBV10-3 and TRBJ1-1; a weak D match, TRBD1 (5 bases). V was clipped by 2 bases and J by 3 bases, with 7 bases between them. Germline values: CDR1 ENHRY, CDR2 SYGVKD. The CDR3 is 13 residues long. Here the CDR3 reads CAISEEGYTEAFF. CDR3 nucleotide sequence: TGTGCCATCAGTGAGGAGGGGTACACTGAAGCTTTCTTT.

The rearrangement joins TRBV11-1 to TRBJ2-1; TRBD1 agrees at 10 bases. Germline V gene sequence: CDR1 SGHAT, CDR2 FQDESV (reference sequence). This CDR3 has 15 residues. V shed 4 bases and J 10 bases; nucleotides not matched to a gene: 10. Here the CDR3 reads CASSYGQGEGREQFF. The CDR3 coding sequence is TGTGCCAGCAGCTACGGACAGGGGGAAGGACGGGAGCAGTTCTTC.

The table lists this clonotype with a few counts. The chain couples TRBV28 to TRBJ2-2; a weak D match, TRBD1 (5 bases). The V gene lost 7 bases and the J gene lost 3 bases, with 21 bases spanning the gap. In germline, CDR1 is MDHEN, CDR2 SYDVKM. CDR3 size: 17 residues. The CDR3 coding sequence is TGTGCCAGCAACCTCAATCCGTACAAAGGGGACACCGGGGAGCTGTTTTTT. Translating gives CASNLNPYKGDTGELFF.

This clonotype was counted only a few times. V gene TRBV28 combines with J gene TRBJ1-6, with D unclear. Trimming stripped 10 bases from V and 2 bases from J, with 12 bases between. This CDR3 is built from 14 residues. Germline V CDR1 and CDR2: MDHEN, SYDVKM. CDR3 sequence: CATWGVPYNSPLHF. In DNA, the CDR3 is TGTGCCACTTGGGGAGTACCCTATAATTCACCCCTCCACTTT.